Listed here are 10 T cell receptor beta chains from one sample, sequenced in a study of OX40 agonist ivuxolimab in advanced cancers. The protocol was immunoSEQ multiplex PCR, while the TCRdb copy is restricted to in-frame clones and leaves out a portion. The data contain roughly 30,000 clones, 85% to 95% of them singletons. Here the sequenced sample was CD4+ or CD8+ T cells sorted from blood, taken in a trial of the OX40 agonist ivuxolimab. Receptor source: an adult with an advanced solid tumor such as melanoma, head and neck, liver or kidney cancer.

The CDR3 DNA follows: TGTGCCAGCAGTTACGGATACGAGAACACCGGGGAGCTGTTTTTT. Residues: CASSYGYENTGELFF. The chain couples TRBV6-6 to TRBJ2-2, with D unclear. The germline gives CDR1 MNHNY, CDR2 SVGAGI (reference sequence). The CDR3 is made up of 15 amino acids. Trimming took off 2 bases at V and 1 base at J, with 8 bases between the two ends.

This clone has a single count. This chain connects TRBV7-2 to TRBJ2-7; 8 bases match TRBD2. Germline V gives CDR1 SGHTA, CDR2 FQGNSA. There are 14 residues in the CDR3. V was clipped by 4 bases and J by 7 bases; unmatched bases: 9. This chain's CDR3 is CASSSGLVSEEQYF. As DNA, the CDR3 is TGTGCCAGCAGCTCGGGACTAGTTAGTGAGGAGCAGTACTTC.

The CDR3 DNA is TGTGCCAGCCTCATTGTAGGGCACGGTCTCTATGGCTACACCTTC. Amino acids: CASLIVGHGLYGYTF. The chain joins TRBV6-1 to TRBJ1-2, with D uncertain. The CDR3 has 15 residues. Germline V gene data show CDR1 as MNHNS and CDR2 as SASEGT. The V gene lost 8 bases and the J gene lost 4 bases, with 20 bases spanning the gap.

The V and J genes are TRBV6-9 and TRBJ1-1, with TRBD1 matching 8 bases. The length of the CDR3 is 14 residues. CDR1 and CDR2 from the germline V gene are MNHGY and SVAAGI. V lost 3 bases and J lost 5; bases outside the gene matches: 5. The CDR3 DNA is TGTGCCAGCAGTTACTGGCAGGGGGCGACTGAAGCTTTCTTT. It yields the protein CASSYWQGATEAFF.

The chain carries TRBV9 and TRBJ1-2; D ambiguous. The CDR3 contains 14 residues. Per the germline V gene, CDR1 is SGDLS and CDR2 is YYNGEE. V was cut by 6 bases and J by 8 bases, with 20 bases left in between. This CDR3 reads CASKIPGQEGGYTF. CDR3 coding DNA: TGTGCCAGCAAAATTCCCGGGCAGGAAGGCGGCTACACCTTC.

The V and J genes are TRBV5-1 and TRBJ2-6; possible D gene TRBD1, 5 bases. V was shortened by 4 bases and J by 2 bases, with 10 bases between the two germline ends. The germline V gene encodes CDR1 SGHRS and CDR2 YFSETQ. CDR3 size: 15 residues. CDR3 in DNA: TGCGCCAGCAGCCCGCAGGGAACTGGGGCCAACGTCCTGACTTTC. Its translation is CASSPQGTGANVLTF.

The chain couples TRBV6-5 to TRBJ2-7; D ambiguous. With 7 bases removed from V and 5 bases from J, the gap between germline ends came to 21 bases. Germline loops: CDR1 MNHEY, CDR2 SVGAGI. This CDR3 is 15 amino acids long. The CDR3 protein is CASTHRAAFMDEQYF. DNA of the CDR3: TGTGCCAGCACCCACCGGGCAGCCTTCATGGACGAGCAGTACTTC.

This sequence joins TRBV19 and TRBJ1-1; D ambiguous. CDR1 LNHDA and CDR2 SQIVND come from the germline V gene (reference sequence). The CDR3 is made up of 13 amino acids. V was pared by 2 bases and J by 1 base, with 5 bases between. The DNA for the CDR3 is TGTGCCAGTAGTATAACCACGAACACTGAAGCTTTCTTT. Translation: CASSITTNTEAFF.

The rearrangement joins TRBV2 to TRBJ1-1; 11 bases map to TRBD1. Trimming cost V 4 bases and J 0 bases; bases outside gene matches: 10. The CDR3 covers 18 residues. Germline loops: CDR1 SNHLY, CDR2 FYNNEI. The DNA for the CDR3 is TGTGCCAGCAGTGGGAGGGACAGGGGGGAAGGTATGAACACTGAAGCTTTCTTT. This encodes CASSGRDRGEGMNTEAFF.

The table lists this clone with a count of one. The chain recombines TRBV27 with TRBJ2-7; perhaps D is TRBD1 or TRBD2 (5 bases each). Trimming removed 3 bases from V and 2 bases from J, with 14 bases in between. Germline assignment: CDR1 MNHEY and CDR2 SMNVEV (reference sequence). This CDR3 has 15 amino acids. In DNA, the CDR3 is TGTGCCAGCAGTTTCTCGGGGCCGGTCCCCTACGAGCAGTACTTC. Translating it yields CASSFSGPVPYEQYF.